This TCR beta chain emerged from a study of T cells in Graves' hyperthyroidism and ophthalmopathy. Germline assignment: CDR1 DFQATT and CDR2 SNEGSKA (reference sequence). The CDR3 spans 16 residues. Amplified regions were TCR beta CDR3 sequences from RNA transcripts. The HTBI primer set was used in a first-round RT-PCR of the TCR CDR3. MiXCR was run by TCRdb on the multiplex PCR reads, yielding one entry per CDR3 protein. The profile shows roughly 98,000 distinct CDR3 sequences, roughly 37% of them singletons. This clonotype showed up many times. Mismatch with germline at one junction end may stem from a read error.

The V gene is TRBV20-1, the J gene TRBJ1-2; 7 positions agree with TRBD1. What was sequenced was peripheral blood or thyroid tissue (not recorded which). The sequence was collected from a woman in her twenties or thirties with Graves' hyperthyroidism. CDR3 amino acids: CSAIRQGHSINYRYTF. The CDR3 nucleotides are TGCAGTGCTATCCGACAGGGCCACTCGATTAACTATCGCTACACCTTC.